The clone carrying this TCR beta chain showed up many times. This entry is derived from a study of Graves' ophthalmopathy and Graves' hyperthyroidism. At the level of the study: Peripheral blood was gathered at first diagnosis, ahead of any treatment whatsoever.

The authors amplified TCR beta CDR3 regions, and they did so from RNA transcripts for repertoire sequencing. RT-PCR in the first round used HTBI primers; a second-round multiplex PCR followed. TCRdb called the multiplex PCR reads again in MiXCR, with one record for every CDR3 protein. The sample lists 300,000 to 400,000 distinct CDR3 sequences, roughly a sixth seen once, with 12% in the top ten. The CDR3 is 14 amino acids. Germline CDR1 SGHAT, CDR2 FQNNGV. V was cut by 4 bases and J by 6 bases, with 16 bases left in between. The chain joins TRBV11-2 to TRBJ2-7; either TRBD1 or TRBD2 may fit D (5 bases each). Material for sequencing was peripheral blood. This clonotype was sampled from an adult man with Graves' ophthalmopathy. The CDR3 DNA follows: TGTGCCAGCAGCTCCCACCGGGCAGGGACCGAGCAGTACTTC. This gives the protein CASSSHRAGTEQYF.